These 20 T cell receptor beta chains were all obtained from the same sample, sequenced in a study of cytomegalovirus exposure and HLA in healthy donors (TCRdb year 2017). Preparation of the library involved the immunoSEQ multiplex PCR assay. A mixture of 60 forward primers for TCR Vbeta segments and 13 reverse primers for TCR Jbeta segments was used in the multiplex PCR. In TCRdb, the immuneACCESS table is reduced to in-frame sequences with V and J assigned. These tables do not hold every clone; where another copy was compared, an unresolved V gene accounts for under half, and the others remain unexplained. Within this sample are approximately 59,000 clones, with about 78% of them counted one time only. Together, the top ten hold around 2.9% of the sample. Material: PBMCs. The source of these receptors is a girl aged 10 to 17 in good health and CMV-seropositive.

The CDR3 DNA reads TGTGCCACCTCTAGCGGGGGGGACTACAATGAGCAGTTCTTC. As protein: CATSSGGDYNEQFF. J is TRBJ2-1 and V is TRBV19, with 12 bases identical to TRBD2. The junction had 4 bases not matched to a gene; V was cut back by 10 bases and J by 3 bases. The CDR3 is 14 residues long. Germline V gene sequence: CDR1 LNHDA, CDR2 SQIVND (reference sequence).

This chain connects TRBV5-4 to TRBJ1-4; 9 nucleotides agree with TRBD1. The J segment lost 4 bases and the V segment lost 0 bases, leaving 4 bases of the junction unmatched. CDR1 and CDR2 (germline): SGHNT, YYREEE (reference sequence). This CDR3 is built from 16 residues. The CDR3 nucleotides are TGTGCCAGCAGCTTGGACGGGACAGGGTATAATGAAAAACTGTTTTTT. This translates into CASSLDGTGYNEKLFF. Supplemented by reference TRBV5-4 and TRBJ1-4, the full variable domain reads ETGVTQSPTHLIKTRGQQVTLRCSSQSGHNTVSWYQQALGQGPQFIFQYYREEENGRGNFPPRFSGLQFPNYSSELNVNALELDDSALYLCASSLDGTGYNEKLFFGSGTQLSVL.

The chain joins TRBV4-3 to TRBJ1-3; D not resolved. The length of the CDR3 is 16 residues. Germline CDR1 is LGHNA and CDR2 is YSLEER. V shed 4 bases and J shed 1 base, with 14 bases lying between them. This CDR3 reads CASSRALPVSGNTIYF. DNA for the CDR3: TGCGCCAGCAGCCGAGCGTTACCAGTTTCTGGAAACACCATATATTTT.

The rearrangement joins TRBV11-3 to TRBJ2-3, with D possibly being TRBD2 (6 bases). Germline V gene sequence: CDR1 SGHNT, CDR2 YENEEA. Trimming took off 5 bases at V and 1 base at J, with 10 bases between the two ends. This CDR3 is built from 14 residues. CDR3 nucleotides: TGTGCCAGCAGCCAGCGGGCCGGCACAGATACGCAGTATTTT. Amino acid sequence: CASSQRAGTDTQYF.

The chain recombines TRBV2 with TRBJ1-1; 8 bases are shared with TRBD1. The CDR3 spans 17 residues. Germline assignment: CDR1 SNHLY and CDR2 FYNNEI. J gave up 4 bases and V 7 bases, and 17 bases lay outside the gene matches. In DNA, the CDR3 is TGTGCCAGCACTGAGACAGGGGCATCTTTAGGAGGCACTGAAGCTTTCTTT. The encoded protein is CASTETGASLGGTEAFF. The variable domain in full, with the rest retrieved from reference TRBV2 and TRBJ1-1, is EPEVTQTPSHQVTQMGQEVILRCVPISNHLYFYWYRQILGQKVEFLVSFYNNEISEKSEIFDDQFSVERPDGSNFTLKIRSTKLEDSAMYFCASTETGASLGGTEAFFGQGTRLTVV.

In nucleotides, the CDR3 is TGCGCCAGCAGCTTGGGGGCAGGGGAGCGCAATCAGCCCCAGCATTTT. It translates to CASSLGAGERNQPQHF. The chain links TRBV5-1 to TRBJ1-5, with D tentatively TRBD1 (6 bases). Trimming took 0 bases from V and 2 from J, leaving 12 bases between them. The CDR3 is made up of 16 amino acids. CDR1 and CDR2 from the germline V gene are SGHRS and YFSETQ.

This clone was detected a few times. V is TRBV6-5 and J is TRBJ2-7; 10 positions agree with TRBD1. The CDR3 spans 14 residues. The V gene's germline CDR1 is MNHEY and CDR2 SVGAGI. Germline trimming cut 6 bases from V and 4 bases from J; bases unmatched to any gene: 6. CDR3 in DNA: TGTGCCAGCAGACCCGGGACAGGGGCTTACGAGCAGTACTTC. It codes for CASRPGTGAYEQYF.

The CDR3 region is CASSPRQAYYGYTF. In DNA form, the CDR3 reads TGTGCCAGCAGCCCGAGACAGGCTTACTATGGCTACACCTTC. The rearrangement links TRBV28 to TRBJ1-2; D might be TRBD1 (6 bases). The CDR3 covers 14 residues. Trimming left V 6 bases short and J 3 bases short, with 14 bases between. Germline assignment: CDR1 MDHEN and CDR2 SYDVKM.

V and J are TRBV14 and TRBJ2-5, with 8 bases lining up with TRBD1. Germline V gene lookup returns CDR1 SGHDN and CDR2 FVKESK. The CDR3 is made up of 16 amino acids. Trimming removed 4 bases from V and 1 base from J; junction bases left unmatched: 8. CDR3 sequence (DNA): TGTGCCAGCAGCCTAGTCCCAGGGGGCCCCCAAGAGACCCAGTACTTC. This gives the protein CASSLVPGGPQETQYF.

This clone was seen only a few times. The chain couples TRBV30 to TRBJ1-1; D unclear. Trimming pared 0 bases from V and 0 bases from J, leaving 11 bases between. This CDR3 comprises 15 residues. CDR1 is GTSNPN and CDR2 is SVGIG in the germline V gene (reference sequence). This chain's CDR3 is CAWSVLAVMNTEAFF. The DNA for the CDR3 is TGTGCCTGGAGTGTTTTGGCAGTGATGAACACTGAAGCTTTCTTT.

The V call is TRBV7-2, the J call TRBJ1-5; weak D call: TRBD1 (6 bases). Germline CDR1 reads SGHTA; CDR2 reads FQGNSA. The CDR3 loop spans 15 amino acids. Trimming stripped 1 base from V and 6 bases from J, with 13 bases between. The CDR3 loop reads CASSLVKGGGQPQHF. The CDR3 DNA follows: TGTGCCAGCAGCTTAGTCAAAGGGGGTGGTCAGCCCCAGCATTTT.

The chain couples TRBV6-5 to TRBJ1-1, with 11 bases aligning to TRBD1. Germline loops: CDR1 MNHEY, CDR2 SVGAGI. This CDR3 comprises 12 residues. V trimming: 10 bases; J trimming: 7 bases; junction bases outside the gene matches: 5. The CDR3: CATGTGGIEAFF. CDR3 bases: TGTGCCACAGGGACAGGGGGTATTGAAGCTTTCTTT.

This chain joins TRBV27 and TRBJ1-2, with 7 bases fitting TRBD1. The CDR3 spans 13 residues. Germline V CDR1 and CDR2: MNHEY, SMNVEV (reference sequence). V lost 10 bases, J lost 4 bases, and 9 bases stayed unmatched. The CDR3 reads CAKRPGQVYGYTF. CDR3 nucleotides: TGTGCCAAGCGCCCCGGACAGGTCTATGGCTACACCTTC.

This CDR3 is CASNLTPGGNTEAFF. CDR3 nucleotides: TGTGCCAGCAACCTAACTCCCGGCGGGAACACTGAAGCTTTCTTT. V and J are TRBV11-2 and TRBJ1-1; D gene ambiguous. CDR1 and CDR2 (germline): SGHAT, FQNNGV. V gave up 7 bases and J gave up 1 base, with 16 bases separating them. The CDR3 length is 15 residues. The full variable domain, in which reference TRBV11-2 and TRBJ1-1 provide the parts outside the CDR3, is EAGVAQSPRYKIIEKRQSVAFWCNPISGHATLYWYQQILGQGPKLLIQFQNNGVVDDSQLPKDRFSAERLKGVDSTLKIQPAKLEDSAVYLCASNLTPGGNTEAFFGQGTRLTVV.

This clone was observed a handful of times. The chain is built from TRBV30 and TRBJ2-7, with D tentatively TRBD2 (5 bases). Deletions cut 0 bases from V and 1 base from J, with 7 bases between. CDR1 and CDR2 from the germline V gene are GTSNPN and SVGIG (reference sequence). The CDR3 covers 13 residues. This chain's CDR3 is CAWSVPGSYEQYF. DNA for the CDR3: TGTGCCTGGAGTGTTCCGGGGTCCTACGAGCAGTACTTC.

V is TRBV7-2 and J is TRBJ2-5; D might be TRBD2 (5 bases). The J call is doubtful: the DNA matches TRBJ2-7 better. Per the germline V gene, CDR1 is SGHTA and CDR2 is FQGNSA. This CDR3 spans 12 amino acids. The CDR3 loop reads CASSPSTYEQYF. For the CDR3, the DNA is TGTGCCAGCAGCCCTAGCACCTACGAGCAGTACTTC.

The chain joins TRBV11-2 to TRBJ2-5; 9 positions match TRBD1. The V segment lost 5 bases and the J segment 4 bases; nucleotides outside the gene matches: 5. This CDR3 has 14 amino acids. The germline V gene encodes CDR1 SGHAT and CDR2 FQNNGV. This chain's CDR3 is CASSRTGVRETQYF. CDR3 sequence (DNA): TGTGCCAGCAGCCGGACAGGGGTACGAGAGACCCAGTACTTC.

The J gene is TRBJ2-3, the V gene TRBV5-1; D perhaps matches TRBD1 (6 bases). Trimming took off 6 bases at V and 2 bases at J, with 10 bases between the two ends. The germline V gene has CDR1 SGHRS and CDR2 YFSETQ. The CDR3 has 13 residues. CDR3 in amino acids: CASNGQTTDTQYF. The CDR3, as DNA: TGCGCCAGCAACGGACAGACCACAGATACGCAGTATTTT.

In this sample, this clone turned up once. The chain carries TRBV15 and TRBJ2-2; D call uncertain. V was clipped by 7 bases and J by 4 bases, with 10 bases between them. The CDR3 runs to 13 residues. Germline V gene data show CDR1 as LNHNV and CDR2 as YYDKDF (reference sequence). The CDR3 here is CATTVGFTGELFF. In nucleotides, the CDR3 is TGTGCCACCACGGTCGGTTTCACCGGGGAGCTGTTTTTT.

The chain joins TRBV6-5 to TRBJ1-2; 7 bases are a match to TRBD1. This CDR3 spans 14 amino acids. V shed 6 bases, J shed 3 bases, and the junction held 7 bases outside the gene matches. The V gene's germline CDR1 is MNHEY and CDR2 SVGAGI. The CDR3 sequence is CASSRDRVDYGYTF. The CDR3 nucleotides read TGTGCCAGCAGCCGAGACAGGGTTGACTATGGCTACACCTTC.